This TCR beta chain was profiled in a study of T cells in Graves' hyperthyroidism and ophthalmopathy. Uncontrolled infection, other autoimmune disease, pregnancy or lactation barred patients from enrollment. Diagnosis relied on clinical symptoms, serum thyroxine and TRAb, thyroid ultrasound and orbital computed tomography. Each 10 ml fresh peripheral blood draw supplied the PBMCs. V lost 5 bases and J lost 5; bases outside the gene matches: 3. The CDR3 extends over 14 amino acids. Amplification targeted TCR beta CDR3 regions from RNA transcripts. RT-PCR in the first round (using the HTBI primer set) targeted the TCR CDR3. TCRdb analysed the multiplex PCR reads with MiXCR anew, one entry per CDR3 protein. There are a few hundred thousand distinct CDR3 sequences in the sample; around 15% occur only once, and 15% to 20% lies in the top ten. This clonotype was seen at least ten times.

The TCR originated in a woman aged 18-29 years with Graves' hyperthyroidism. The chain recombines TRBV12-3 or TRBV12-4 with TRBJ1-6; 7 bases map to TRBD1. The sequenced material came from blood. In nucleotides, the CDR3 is TGTGCCAGCAGTCGACAGGGAGATAATTCACCCCTCCACTTT. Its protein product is CASSRQGDNSPLHF.